This TCR beta chain came from a study of CD8+ T cells in alopecia areata. At the level of the study: Each day, treated patients took oral tofacitinib twice, at 5 to 10 mg per dose.

Findings and caveats of the study: Persistence in scalp and blood during tofacitinib was observed for many expanded lesional clones. Links between baseline CD8+ expansion and response need larger treated cohorts.

CDR1 and CDR2 from the germline V gene are SGHTA and FQGNSA. This CDR3 has 14 amino acids. Trimming removed 2 bases from V and 6 bases from J, with 14 bases in between. Documented treatment: oral pan-JAK inhibitor, 5-10 mg twice daily. Collection of lesional scalp punch biopsies and peripheral blood was performed in alopecia areata patients. Following extraction, RNA underwent reverse transcription to cDNA, which served as the sequencing template. Only in-frame clones appear in the TCRdb table, and some are missing; sequencing was by immunoSEQ multiplex PCR. This table holds under 4,000 clones, 65% to 85% found once. In regard to this clone: Its antigen is currently unknown.

The input for sequencing was skin, taken at week 24, from a patient treated with tofacitinib. The sequence derives from a human donor with alopecia areata. The chain employs TRBV7-2 and TRBJ2-7, with D possibly matching TRBD1 (5 bases). CDR3: CASSLSRPQGEQYF. CDR3 nucleotide sequence: TGTGCCAGCAGCTTAAGCAGGCCCCAGGGCGAGCAGTACTTC.